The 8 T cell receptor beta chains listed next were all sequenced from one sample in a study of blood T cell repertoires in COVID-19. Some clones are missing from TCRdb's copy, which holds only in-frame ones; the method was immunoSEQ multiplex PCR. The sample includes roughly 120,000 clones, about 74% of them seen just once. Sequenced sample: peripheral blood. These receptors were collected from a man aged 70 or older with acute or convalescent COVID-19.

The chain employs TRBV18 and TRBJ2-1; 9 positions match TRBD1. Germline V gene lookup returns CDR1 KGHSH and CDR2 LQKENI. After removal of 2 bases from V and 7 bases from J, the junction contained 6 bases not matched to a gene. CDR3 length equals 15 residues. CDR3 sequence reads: CASSPGQGYQNEQFF. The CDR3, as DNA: TGTGCCAGCTCACCAGGACAGGGGTATCAGAATGAGCAGTTCTTC.

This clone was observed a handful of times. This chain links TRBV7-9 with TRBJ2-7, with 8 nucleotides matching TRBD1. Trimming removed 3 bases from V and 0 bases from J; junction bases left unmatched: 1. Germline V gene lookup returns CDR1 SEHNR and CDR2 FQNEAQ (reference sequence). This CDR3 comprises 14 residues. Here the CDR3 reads CASSLDRVSYEQYF. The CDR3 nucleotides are TGTGCCAGCAGCTTGGACAGGGTCTCCTACGAGCAGTACTTC.

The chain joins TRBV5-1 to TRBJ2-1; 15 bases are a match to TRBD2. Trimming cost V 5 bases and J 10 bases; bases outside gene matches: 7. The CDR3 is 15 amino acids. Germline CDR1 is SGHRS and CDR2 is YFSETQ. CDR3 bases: TGCGCCAGCAGGGGCCCCGGGACTAGCGGGAGGGAGCAGTTCTTC. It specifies CASRGPGTSGREQFF.

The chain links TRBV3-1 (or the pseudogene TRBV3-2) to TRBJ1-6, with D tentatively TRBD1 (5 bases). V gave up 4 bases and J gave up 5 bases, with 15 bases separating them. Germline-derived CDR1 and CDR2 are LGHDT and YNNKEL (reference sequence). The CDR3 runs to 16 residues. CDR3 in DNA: TGTGCCAGCAGCCCACTAGCGGACACTCATAATTCACCCCTCCACTTT. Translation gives CASSPLADTHNSPLHF.

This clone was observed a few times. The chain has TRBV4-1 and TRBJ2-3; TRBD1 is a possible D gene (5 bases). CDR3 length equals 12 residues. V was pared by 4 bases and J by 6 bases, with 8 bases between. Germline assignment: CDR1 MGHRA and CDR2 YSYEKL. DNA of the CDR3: TGCGCCAGCAGCCCCTGGGGCGATACGCAGTATTTT. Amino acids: CASSPWGDTQYF.

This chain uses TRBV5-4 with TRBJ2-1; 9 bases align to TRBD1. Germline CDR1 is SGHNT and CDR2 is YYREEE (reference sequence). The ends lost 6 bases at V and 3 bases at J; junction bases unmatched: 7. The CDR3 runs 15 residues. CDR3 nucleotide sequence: TGTGCCAGCAACAACCCGGGACAGGGCTACAATGAGCAGTTCTTC. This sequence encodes CASNNPGQGYNEQFF.

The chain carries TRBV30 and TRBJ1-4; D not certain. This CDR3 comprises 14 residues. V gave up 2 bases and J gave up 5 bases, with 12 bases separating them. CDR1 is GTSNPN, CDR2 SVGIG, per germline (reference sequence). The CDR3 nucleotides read TGTGCCTGGAGTCAAGGGTCGGGGAATGAAAAACTGTTTTTT. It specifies CAWSQGSGNEKLFF.

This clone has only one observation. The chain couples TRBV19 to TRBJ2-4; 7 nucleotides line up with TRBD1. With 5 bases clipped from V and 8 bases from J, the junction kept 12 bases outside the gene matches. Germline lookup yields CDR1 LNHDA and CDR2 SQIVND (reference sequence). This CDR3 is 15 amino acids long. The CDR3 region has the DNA TGTGCCAGTAGTCTCATAGACAGGGACGCGGACATTCAGTACTTC. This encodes CASSLIDRDADIQYF.